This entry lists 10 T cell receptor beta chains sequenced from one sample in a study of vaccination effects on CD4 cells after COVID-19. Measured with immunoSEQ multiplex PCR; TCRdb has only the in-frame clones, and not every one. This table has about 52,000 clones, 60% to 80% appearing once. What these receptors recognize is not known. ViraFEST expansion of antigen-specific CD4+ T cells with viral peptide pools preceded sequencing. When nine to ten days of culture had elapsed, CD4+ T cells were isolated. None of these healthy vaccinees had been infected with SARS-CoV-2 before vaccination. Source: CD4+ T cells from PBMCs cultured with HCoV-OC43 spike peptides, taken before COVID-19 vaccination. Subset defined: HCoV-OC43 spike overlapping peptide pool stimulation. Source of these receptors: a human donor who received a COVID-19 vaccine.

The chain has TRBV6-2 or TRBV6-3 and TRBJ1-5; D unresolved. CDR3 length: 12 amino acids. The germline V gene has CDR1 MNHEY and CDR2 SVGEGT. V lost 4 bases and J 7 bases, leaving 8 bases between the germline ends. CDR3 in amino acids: CASSSLRQPQHF. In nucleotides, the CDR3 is TGTGCCAGCAGTTCCTTGAGGCAGCCCCAGCATTTT.

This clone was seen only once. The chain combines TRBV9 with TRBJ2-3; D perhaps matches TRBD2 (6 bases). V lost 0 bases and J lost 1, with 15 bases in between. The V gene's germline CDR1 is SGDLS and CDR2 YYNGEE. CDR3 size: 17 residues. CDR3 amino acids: CASSVVGGSGGTDTQYF. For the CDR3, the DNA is TGTGCCAGCAGCGTAGTAGGCGGGTCGGGGGGCACAGATACGCAGTATTTT.

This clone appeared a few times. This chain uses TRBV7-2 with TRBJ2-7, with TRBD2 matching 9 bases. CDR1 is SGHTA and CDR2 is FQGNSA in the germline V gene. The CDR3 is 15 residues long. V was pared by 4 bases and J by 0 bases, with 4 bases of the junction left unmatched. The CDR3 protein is CASSSLAGSSYEQYV. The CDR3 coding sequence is TGTGCCAGCAGCTCACTAGCGGGCAGCTCCTACGAGCAGTACGTC.

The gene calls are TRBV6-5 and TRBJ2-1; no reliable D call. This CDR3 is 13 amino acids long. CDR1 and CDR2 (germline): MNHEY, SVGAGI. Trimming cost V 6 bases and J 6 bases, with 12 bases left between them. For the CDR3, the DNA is TGTGCCAGCAGCCTCACTTTCCTCAATGAGCAGTTCTTC. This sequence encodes CASSLTFLNEQFF.

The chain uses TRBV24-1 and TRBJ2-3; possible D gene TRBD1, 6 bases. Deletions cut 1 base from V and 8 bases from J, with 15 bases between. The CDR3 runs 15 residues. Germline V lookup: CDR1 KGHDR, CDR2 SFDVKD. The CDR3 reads CATSDFVGAGATQYF. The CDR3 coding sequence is TGTGCCACCAGTGATTTTGTGGGGGCTGGAGCTACGCAGTATTTT.

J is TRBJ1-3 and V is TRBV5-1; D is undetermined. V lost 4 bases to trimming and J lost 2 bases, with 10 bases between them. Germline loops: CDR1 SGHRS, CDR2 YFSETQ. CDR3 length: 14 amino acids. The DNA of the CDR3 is TGCGCCAGCAGCAATGGACCTGCTGGAAACACCATATATTTT. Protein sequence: CASSNGPAGNTIYF.

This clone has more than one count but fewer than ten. CDR3 nucleotide sequence: TGTGCCAGCACTAGAGGGGGCTGGAACACTGAAGCTTTCTTT. It codes for CASTRGGWNTEAFF. The chain uses TRBV27 and TRBJ1-1; 7 bases are a match to TRBD1. Germline-derived CDR1 and CDR2 are MNHEY and SMNVEV (reference sequence). V dropped 7 bases and J dropped 1; count of bases not matched to a gene: 6. There are 14 residues in the CDR3.

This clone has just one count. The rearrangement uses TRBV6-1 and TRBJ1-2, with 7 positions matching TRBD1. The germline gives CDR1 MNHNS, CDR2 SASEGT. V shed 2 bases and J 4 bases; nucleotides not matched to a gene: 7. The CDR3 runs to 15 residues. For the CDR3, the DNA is TGTGCCAGCAGTGAACGATTAGGGGGCCCCTATGGCTACACCTTC. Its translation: CASSERLGGPYGYTF.

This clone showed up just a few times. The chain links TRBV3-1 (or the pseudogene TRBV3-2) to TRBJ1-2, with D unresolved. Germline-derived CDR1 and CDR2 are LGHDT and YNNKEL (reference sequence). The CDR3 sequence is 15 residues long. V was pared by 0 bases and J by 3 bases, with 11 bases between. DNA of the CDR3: TGTGCCAGCAGCCAAGATGGTTCCGGGTACTATGGCTACACCTTC. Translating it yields CASSQDGSGYYGYTF.

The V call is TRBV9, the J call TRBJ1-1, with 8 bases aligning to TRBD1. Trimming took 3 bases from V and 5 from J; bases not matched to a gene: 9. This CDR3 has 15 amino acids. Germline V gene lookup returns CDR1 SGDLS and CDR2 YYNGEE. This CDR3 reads CASSALGQGVTEAFF. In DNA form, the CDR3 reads TGTGCCAGCAGCGCCCTCGGACAGGGCGTTACTGAAGCTTTCTTT.